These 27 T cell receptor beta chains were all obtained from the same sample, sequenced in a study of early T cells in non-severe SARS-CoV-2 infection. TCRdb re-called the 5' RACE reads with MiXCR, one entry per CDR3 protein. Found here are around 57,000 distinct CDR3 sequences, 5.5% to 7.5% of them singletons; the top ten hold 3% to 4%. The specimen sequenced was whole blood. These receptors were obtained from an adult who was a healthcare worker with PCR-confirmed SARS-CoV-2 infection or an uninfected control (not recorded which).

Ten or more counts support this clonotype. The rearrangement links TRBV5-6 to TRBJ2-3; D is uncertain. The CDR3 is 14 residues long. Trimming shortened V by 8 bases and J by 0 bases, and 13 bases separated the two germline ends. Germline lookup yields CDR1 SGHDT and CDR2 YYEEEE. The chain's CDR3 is CASTQDPSTDTQYF. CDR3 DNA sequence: TGTGCCAGTACGCAGGATCCTAGCACAGATACGCAGTATTTT.

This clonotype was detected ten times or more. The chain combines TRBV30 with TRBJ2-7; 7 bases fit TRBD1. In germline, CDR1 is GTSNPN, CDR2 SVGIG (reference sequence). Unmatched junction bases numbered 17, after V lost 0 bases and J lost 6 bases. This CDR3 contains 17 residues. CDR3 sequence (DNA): TGTGCCTGGAGTGTACCGGTAACGGGACAGATACTCCTCGAGCAGTACTTC. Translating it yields CAWSVPVTGQILLEQYF.

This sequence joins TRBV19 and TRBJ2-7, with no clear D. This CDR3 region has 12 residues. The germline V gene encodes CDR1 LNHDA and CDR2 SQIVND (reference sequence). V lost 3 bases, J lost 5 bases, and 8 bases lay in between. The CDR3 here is CASSMEGNEQYF. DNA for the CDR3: TGTGCCAGTAGTATGGAAGGGAACGAGCAGTACTTC.

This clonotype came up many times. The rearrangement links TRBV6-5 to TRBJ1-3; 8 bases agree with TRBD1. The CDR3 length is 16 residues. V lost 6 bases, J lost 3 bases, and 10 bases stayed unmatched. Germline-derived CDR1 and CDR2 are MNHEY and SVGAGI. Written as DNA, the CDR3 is TGTGCCAGCAGCAATGGACAGGGTCACAGTGGAAACACCATATATTTT. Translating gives CASSNGQGHSGNTIYF.

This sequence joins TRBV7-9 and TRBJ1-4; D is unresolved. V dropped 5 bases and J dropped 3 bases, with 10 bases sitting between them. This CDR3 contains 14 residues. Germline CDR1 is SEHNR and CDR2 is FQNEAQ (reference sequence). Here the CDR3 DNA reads TGTGCCAGCAGCCCTAGCACGGCTAATGAAAAACTGTTTTTT. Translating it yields CASSPSTANEKLFF.

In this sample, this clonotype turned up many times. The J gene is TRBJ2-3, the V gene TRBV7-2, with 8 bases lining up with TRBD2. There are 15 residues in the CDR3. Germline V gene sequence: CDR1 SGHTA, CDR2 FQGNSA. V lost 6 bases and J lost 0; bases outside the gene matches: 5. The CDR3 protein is CASRSIAGSTDTQYF. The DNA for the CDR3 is TGTGCCAGCAGGTCGATAGCGGGGAGCACAGATACGCAGTATTTT. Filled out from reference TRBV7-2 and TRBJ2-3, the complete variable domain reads GAGVSQSPSNKVTEKGKDVELRCDPISGHTALYWYRQSLGQGLEFLIYFQGNSAPDKSGLPSDRFSAERTGGSVSTLTIQRTQQEDSAVYLCASRSIAGSTDTQYFGPGTRLTVL.

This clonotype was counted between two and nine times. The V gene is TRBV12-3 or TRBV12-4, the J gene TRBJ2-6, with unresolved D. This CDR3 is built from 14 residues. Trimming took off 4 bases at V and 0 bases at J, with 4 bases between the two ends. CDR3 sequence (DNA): TGTGCCAGCAGTTCTCGCTCTGGGGCCAACGTCCTGACTTTC. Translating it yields CASSSRSGANVLTF.

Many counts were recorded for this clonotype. The chain's CDR3 is CASSLWDSSNTGELFF. The CDR3 DNA reads TGTGCCAGTAGTTTGTGGGACAGCTCGAACACCGGGGAGCTGTTTTTT. The chain couples TRBV19 to TRBJ2-2, with 7 bases identical to TRBD1. Germline trimming cut 5 bases from V and 0 bases from J; bases unmatched to any gene: 6. Per the germline V gene, CDR1 is LNHDA and CDR2 is SQIVND (reference sequence). This CDR3 contains 16 residues.

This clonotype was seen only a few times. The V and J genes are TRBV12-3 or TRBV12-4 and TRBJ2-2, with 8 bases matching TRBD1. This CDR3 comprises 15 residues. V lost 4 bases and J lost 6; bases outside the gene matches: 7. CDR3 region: CASSSQGGGPGELFF. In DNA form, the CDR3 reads TGTGCCAGCAGTTCACAGGGGGGCGGCCCCGGGGAGCTGTTTTTT.

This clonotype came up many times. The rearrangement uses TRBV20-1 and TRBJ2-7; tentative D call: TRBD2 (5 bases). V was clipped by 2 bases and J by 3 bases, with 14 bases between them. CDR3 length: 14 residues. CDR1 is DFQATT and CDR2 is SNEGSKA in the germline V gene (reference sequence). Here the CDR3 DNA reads TGCAGTGCTAGAAAAAGAGGGAGTATCTACGAGCAGTACTTC. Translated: CSARKRGSIYEQYF.

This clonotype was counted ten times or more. The DNA of the CDR3 is TGCGCCAGCAGCCAAGAATTATTGGCGGGAATCAACACTGAAGCTTTCTTT. The encoded protein is CASSQELLAGINTEAFF. V is TRBV4-3 and J is TRBJ1-1, with unresolved D. V lost 0 bases, J lost 2 bases, and 16 bases lay in between. This CDR3 contains 17 residues. Germline CDR1 is LGHNA and CDR2 is YSLEER.

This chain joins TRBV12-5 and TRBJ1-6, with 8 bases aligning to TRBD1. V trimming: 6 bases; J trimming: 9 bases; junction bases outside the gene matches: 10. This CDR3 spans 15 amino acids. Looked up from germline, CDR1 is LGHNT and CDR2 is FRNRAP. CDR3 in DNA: TGTGCTAGTGGCACGGACAGGGCTCTCGGTTCACCCCTCCACTTT. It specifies CASGTDRALGSPLHF. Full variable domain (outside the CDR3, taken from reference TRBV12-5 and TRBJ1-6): DARVTQTPRHKVTEMGQEVTMRCQPILGHNTVFWYRQTMMQGLELLAYFRNRAPLDDSGMPKDRFSAEMPDATLATLKIQPSEPRDSAVYFCASGTDRALGSPLHFGNGTRLTVT.

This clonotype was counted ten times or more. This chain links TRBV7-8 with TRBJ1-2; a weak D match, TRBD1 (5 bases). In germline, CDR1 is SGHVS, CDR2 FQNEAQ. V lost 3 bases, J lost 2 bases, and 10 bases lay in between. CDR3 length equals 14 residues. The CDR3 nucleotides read TGTGCCAGCAGCTTGGGACCGGGGAACTATGGCTACACCTTC. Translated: CASSLGPGNYGYTF. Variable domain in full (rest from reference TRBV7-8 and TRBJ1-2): GAGVSQSPRYKVAKRGQDVALRCDPISGHVSLFWYQQALGQGPEFLTYFQNEAQLDKSGLPSDRFFAERPEGSVSTLKIQRTQQEDSAVYLCASSLGPGNYGYTFGSGTRLTVV.

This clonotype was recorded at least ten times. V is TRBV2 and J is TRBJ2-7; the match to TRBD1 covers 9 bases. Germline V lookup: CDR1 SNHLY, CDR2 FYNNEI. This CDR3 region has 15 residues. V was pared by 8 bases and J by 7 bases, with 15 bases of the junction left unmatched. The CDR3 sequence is CASQISGTGSREQYF. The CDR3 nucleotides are TGTGCCAGCCAGATCTCCGGGACAGGGTCGAGAGAGCAGTACTTC.

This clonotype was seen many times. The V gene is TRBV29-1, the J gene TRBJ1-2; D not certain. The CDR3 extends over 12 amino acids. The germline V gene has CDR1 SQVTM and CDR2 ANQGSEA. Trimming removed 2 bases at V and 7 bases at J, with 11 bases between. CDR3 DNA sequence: TGCAGCGTTGAATCCGGGTACGGTGGCTACACCTTC. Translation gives CSVESGYGGYTF.

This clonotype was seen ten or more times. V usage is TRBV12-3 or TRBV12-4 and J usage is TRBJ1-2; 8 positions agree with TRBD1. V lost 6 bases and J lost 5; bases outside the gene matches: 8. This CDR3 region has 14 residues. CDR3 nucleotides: TGTGCCAGCAGCCAGGACAGGGTTGGGTATGGCTACACCTTC. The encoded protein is CASSQDRVGYGYTF.

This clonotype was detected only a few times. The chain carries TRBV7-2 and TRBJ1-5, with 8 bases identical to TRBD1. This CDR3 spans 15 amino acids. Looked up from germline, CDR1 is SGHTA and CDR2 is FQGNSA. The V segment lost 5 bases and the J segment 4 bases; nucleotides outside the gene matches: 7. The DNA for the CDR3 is TGTGCCAGCAGCCCGACGAGACAGGGGAATCAGCCCCAGCATTTT. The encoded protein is CASSPTRQGNQPQHF.

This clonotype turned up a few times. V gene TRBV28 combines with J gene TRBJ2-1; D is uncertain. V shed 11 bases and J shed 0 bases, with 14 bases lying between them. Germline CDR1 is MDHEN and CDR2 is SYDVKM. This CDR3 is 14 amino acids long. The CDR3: CAVHQDPSYNEQFF. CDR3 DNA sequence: TGTGCCGTCCACCAGGACCCCTCCTACAATGAGCAGTTCTTC.

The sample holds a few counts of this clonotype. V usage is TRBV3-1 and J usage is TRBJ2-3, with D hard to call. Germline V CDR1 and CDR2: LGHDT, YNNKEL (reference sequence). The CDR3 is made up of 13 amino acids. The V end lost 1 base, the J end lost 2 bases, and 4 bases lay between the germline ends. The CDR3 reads CASSQALTDTQYF. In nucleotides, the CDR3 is TGTGCCAGCAGCCAAGCCCTCACAGATACGCAGTATTTT.

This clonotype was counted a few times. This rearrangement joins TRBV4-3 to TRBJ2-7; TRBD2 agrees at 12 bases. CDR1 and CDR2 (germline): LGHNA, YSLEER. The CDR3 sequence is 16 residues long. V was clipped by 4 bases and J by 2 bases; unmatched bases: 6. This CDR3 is CASSPKTSGGTYEQYF. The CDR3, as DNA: TGCGCCAGCAGCCCGAAGACTAGCGGGGGAACCTACGAGCAGTACTTC.

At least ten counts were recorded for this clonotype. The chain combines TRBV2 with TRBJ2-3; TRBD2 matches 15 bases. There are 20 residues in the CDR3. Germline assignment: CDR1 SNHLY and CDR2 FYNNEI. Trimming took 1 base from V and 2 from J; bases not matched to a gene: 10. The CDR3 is CASSEGEGLAGGSYTDTQYF. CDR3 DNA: TGTGCCAGCAGTGAAGGGGAGGGACTAGCGGGGGGAAGCTACACAGATACGCAGTATTTT.

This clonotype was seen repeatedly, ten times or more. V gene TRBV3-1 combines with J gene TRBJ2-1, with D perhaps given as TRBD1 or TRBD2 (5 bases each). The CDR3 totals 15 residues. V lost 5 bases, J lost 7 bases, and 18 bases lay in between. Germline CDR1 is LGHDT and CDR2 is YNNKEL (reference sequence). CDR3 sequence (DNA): TGTGCCAGCAGCGCCACCGGGACCAGGACGAATGAGCAGTTCTTC. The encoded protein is CASSATGTRTNEQFF.

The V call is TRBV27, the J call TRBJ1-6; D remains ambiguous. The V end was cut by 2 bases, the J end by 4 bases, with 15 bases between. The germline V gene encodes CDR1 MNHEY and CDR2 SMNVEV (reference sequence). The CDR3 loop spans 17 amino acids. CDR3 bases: TGTGCCAGCAGTTTAAGCCCAGGCGCGGAATATAATTCACCCCTCCACTTT. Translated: CASSLSPGAEYNSPLHF.

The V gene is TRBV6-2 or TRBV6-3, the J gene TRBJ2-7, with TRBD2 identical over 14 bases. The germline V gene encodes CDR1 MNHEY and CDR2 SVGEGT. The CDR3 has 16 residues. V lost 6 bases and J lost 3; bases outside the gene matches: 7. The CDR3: CASSPPGTSGGYEQYF. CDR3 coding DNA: TGTGCCAGCAGCCCTCCCGGGACTAGCGGGGGCTACGAGCAGTACTTC.

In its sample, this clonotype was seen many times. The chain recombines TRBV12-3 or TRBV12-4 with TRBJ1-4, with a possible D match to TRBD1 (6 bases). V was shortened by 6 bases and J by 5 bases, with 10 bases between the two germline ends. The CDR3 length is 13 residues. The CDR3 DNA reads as TGTGCCAGCAGCGGACAGCTGAATGAAAAACTGTTTTTT. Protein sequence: CASSGQLNEKLFF.

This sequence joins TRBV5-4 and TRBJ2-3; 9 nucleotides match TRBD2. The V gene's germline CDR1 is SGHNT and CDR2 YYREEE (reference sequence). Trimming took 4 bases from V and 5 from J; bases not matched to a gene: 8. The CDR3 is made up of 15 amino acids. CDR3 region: CASSHPERGVDTQYF. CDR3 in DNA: TGTGCCAGCAGCCACCCAGAGCGGGGGGTAGATACGCAGTATTTT.

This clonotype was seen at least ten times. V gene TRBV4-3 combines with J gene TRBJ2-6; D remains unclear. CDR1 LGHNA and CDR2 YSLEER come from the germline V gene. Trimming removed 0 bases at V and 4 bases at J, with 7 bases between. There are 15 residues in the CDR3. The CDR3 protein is CASSQEKIGANVLTF. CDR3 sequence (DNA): TGCGCCAGCAGCCAAGAGAAGATAGGGGCCAACGTCCTGACTTTC.